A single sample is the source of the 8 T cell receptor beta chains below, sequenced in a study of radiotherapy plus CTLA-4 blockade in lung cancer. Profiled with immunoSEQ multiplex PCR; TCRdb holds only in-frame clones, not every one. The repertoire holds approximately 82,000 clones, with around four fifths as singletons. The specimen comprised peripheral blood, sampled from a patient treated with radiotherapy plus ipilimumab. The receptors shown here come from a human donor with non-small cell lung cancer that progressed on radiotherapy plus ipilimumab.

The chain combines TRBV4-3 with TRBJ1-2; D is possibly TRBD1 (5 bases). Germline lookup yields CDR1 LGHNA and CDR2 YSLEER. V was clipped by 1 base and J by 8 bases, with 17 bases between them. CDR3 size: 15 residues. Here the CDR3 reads CASSQGDGTNYGYTF. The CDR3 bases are TGCGCCAGCAGCCAAGGTGATGGGACTAATTACGGCTACACCTTC.

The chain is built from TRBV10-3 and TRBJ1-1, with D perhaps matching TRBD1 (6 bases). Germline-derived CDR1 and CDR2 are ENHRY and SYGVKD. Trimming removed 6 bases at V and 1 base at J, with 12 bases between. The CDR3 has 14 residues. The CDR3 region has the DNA TGTGCCATCAGACGACCGACAGGGAACACTGAAGCTTTCTTT. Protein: CAIRRPTGNTEAFF.

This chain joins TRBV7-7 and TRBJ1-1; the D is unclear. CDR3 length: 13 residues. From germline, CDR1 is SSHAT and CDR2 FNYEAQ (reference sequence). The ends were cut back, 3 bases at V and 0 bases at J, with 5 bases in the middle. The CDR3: CASSFAMNTEAFF. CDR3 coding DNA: TGTGCCAGCAGCTTTGCTATGAACACTGAAGCTTTCTTT.

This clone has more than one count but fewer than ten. CDR3 residues: CASSLKGGSAEAFF. The CDR3 nucleotides are TGTGCCAGCAGCTTAAAAGGGGGCAGCGCTGAAGCTTTCTTT. The chain recombines TRBV7-9 with TRBJ1-1; TRBD1 agrees at 7 bases. Trimming cost V 2 bases and J 6 bases; bases outside gene matches: 6. The germline gives CDR1 SEHNR, CDR2 FQNEAQ (reference sequence). The length of the CDR3 is 14 residues.

DNA of the CDR3: TGTGCCAGCAGTGAGGAAGAGACCCAGTACTTC. This translates into CASSEEETQYF. The chain recombines TRBV6-6 with TRBJ2-5; D unclear. V shed 5 bases and J shed 3 bases, with 4 bases lying between them. Germline CDR1 and CDR2: MNHNY and SVGAGI (reference sequence). CDR3 length: 11 amino acids.

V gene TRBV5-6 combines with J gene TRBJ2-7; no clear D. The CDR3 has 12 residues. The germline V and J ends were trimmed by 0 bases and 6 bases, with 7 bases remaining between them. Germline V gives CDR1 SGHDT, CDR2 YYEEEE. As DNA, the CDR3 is TGTGCCAGCAGCTTGGTTCCCGCCGAGCAGTACTTC. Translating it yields CASSLVPAEQYF.

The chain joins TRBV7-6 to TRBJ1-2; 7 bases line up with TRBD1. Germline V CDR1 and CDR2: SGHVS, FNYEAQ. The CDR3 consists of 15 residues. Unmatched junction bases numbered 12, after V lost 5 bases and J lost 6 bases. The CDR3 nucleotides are TGTGCCAGCAGCCTGGGGGTGGACAGGTTCGATGGCTACACCTTC. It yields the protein CASSLGVDRFDGYTF.

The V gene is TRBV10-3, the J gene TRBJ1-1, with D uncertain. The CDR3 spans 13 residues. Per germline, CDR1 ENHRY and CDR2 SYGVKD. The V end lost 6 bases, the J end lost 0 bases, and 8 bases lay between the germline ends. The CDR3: CAIRPKLNTEAFF. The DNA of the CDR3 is TGTGCCATCAGACCCAAATTGAACACTGAAGCTTTCTTT.